This TCR beta chain originates from a study of blood T cell repertoires in COVID-19. Study in general: Sites across the United States, Italy and Spain contributed samples from acute and convalescent COVID-19.

Sequenced by immunoSEQ multiplex PCR; TCRdb stores in-frame clones only, minus some. The repertoire has 200,000 or so clones, about 85% of them found once; the top ten carry under 2.5%. CDR3 length: 15 amino acids. V lost 2 bases, J lost 6 bases, and 9 bases stayed unmatched. From germline, CDR1 is MDHEN and CDR2 SYDVKM. Input material: peripheral blood. The chain carries TRBV28 and TRBJ2-7, with 8 bases aligning to TRBD2. The sequence came from an older man with active or convalescent COVID-19. The CDR3 nucleotides are TGTGCCAGCAGTTTAGCGGGGGGCCAGCCCCGCGAGCAGTACTTC. It is translated as CASSLAGGQPREQYF.